Following are 10 T cell receptor beta chains from one sample sequenced in a study of blood T cell repertoires in COVID-19. TCRdb keeps only in-frame clones here, not all; method: immunoSEQ multiplex PCR. The data hold around 97,000 clones, with approximately 89% observed a single time. Sequenced: peripheral blood. These receptors all come from a human donor in a cohort sampled during active COVID-19.

The chain couples TRBV28 to TRBJ1-2; 7 positions match TRBD1. Germline loops: CDR1 MDHEN, CDR2 SYDVKM. The CDR3 length is 13 residues. The trim removed 7 bases at V and 4 bases at J, leaving 6 bases unmatched. CDR3: CASTPGQPYGYTF. The CDR3, as DNA: TGTGCCAGCACTCCGGGACAGCCCTATGGCTACACCTTC.

The CDR3 sequence is CASSITQGAAEAFF. The CDR3 coding sequence is TGTGCCAGTAGTATAACACAGGGGGCAGCTGAAGCTTTCTTT. This chain joins TRBV19 and TRBJ1-1; the match to TRBD1 covers 9 bases. The junction had 4 bases not matched to a gene; V was cut back by 2 bases and J by 6 bases. The germline gives CDR1 LNHDA, CDR2 SQIVND (reference sequence). The CDR3 sequence is 14 residues long.

The chain uses TRBV6-6 and TRBJ2-1; 8 bases are a match to TRBD2. This CDR3 has 12 residues. The germline V gene has CDR1 MNHNY and CDR2 SVGAGI (reference sequence). Trimming took 6 bases from V and 9 from J; bases not matched to a gene: 4. CDR3 nucleotide sequence: TGTGCCAGCAGCGTTAGCGGGATTGAGCAGTTCTTC. It is translated as CASSVSGIEQFF.

This chain links TRBV19 with TRBJ1-3; maybe TRBD1 (6 bases). The ends were cut back, 3 bases at V and 0 bases at J, with 12 bases in the middle. The CDR3 loop spans 16 amino acids. CDR1 is LNHDA and CDR2 is SQIVND in the germline V gene (reference sequence). The CDR3 sequence: CASSIQQGHSGNTIYF. In nucleotides, the CDR3 is TGTGCCAGTAGTATCCAACAGGGTCACTCTGGAAACACCATATATTTT.

The V and J genes are TRBV18 and TRBJ1-3; the match to TRBD1 covers 7 bases. The CDR3 totals 15 residues. Trimming at V came to 3 bases and at J to 0 bases, leaving 2 bases not matched to a gene. The V gene's germline CDR1 is KGHSH and CDR2 LQKENI. The CDR3 here is CASSPGQYSGNTIYF. The DNA for the CDR3 is TGTGCCAGCTCACCGGGACAGTACTCTGGAAACACCATATATTTT.

The chain links TRBV18 to TRBJ1-1, with 9 nucleotides matching TRBD1. The trim removed 4 bases at V and 5 bases at J, leaving 14 bases unmatched. Germline CDR1 and CDR2: KGHSH and LQKENI. The CDR3 has 17 residues. Written as DNA, the CDR3 is TGTGCCAGCTCACTGGGACTCCGACAGGGGGGAGGAACTGAAGCTTTCTTT. It encodes CASSLGLRQGGGTEAFF.

The V call is TRBV4-1, the J call TRBJ1-2; D is uncertain. Trimming shortened V by 0 bases and J by 8 bases, and 10 bases separated the two germline ends. The germline CDR1 and CDR2 sequences are MGHRA and YSYEKL. This CDR3 is built from 13 residues. DNA of the CDR3: TGCGCCAGCAGCCAAGATCAATCGCGGGGCTACACCTTC. This encodes CASSQDQSRGYTF.

The V and J genes are TRBV20-1 and TRBJ2-7; TRBD1 matches 7 bases. CDR3 length equals 11 residues. Germline values: CDR1 DFQATT, CDR2 SNEGSKA (reference sequence). Trimming at V came to 5 bases and at J to 4 bases, leaving 2 bases not matched to a gene. CDR3 in DNA: TGCAGTGCTGAACAGGGGTACGAGCAGTACTTC. Translation gives CSAEQGYEQYF.

This chain joins TRBV27 and TRBJ2-3, with D tentatively TRBD1 (5 bases). From germline, CDR1 is MNHEY and CDR2 SMNVEV (reference sequence). The CDR3 extends over 17 amino acids. Trimming stripped 5 bases from V and 4 bases from J, with 22 bases between. Written as DNA, the CDR3 is TGTGCCAGCAGTCCCTTAGTAGGGGCCGTCGGTTCAGATACGCAGTATTTT. Residues: CASSPLVGAVGSDTQYF.

V gene TRBV24-1 combines with J gene TRBJ2-1, with a possible D match to TRBD2 (5 bases). This CDR3 spans 15 amino acids. V was pared by 2 bases and J by 5 bases, with 12 bases between. CDR1 and CDR2 from the germline V gene are KGHDR and SFDVKD. Here the CDR3 reads CATSDSRPGNNEQFF. CDR3 coding DNA: TGTGCCACCAGTGATTCCCGCCCGGGAAACAATGAGCAGTTCTTC.